The clone carrying this T cell receptor (beta chain) was seen a single time. Its target is not known. These data originate in a study of regulatory T cells. All CD3G-deficient patients showed autoimmunity, more severe in two. Patients aged 2 to 39 years had fewer naive and more memory CD4+ and CD8+ T cells. Regulatory (CD25-high CD127-low) and conventional (CD25-low CD127-high) CD4+ T cells were sorted separately. Notes on the study in general: Regulatory T cells from CD3G-deficient patients were less diverse than autologous conventional CD4+ cells and control regulatory cells.

V gave up 5 bases and J gave up 0 bases; unmatched junction bases: 8. This CDR3 is built from 16 residues. Germline V gene lookup returns CDR1 SGHVS and CDR2 FNYEAQ. The primer mix had 52 TRBV and 13 TRBJ primers. The method was immunoSEQ multiplex PCR; TCRdb's version includes in-frame clones alone and lacks a portion of them. The profile shows about 2,300 clones, around 93% of them singletons. The sample comprised CD4+ Tregs sorted from blood. The TCR was taken from a child under 18 with CD3G deficiency. This rearrangement joins TRBV7-6 to TRBJ2-3; 7 bases are a match to TRBD2. This CDR3 reads CASSLGLSPSTDTQYF. The CDR3 DNA sequence: TGTGCCAGCAGCCTGGGACTATCCCCTAGCACAGATACGCAGTATTTT.